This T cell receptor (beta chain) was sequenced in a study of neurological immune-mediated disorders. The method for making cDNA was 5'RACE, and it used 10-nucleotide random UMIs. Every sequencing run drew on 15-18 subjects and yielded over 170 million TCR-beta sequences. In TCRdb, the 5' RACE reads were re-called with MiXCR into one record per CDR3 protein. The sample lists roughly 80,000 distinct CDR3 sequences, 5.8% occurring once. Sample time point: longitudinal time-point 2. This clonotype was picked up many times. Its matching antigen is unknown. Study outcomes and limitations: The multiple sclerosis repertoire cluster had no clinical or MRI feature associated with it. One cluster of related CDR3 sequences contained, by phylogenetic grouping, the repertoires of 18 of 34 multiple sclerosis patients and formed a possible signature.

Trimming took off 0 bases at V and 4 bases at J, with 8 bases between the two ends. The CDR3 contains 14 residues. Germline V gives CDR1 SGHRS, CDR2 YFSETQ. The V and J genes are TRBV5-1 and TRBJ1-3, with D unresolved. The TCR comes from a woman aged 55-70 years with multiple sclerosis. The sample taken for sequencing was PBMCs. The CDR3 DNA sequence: TGCGCCAGCAGCTTGGAGGCAACAGGAAACACCATATATTTT. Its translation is CASSLEATGNTIYF.